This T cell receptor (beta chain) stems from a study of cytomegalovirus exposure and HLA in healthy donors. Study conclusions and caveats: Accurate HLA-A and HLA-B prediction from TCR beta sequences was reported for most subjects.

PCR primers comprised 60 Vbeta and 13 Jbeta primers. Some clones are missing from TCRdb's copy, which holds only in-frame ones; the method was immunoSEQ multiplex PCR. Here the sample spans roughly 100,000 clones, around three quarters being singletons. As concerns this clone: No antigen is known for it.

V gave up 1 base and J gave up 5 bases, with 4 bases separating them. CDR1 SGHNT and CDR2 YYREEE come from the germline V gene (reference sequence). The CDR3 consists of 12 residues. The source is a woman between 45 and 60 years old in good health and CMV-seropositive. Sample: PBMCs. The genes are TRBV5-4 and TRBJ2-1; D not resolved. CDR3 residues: CASSLINNEQFF. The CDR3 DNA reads TGTGCCAGCAGCTTGATCAACAATGAGCAGTTCTTC. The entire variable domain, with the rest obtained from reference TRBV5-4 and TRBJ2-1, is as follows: ETGVTQSPTHLIKTRGQQVTLRCSSQSGHNTVSWYQQALGQGPQFIFQYYREEENGRGNFPPRFSGLQFPNYSSELNVNALELDDSALYLCASSLINNEQFFGPGTRLTVL.